The 16 T cell receptor beta chains below were found in one sample sequenced in a study of T cell changes during pregnancy in multiple sclerosis. Generated by immunoSEQ multiplex PCR, the TCRdb table keeps only in-frame clones and is missing some. The repertoire includes 85,000 to 130,000 clones, roughly 92% of them detected once, and 1% to 1.5% sits in the top ten. Sequences were derived from peripheral blood, sampled in the second trimester of pregnancy. The source of these receptors is a female donor with multiple sclerosis, enrolled in a pregnancy study.

V is TRBV7-3 and J is TRBJ2-2, with 7 bases fitting TRBD2. Germline V gene sequence: CDR1 SGHTA, CDR2 FQGTGA. The CDR3 loop spans 13 amino acids. The trim removed 7 bases at V and 8 bases at J, leaving 7 bases unmatched. The CDR3 DNA reads as TGTGCCAGCACCCTTCGCGGGGGAGGGGAGCTGTTTTTT. It yields the protein CASTLRGGGELFF.

This clone was picked up one time. The V gene is TRBV13, the J gene TRBJ2-4; 9 bases are a match to TRBD2. The CDR3 extends over 17 amino acids. J lost 1 base, V lost 4 bases, and 8 bases had no gene match. Germline CDR1 PRHDT, CDR2 FYEKMQ (reference sequence). CDR3 DNA sequence: TGTGCCAGCAGCTGGGGACTAGCTTTGTACGCCAAAAACATTCAGTACTTC. It translates to CASSWGLALYAKNIQYF. Full variable domain (remainder filled in from reference TRBV13 and TRBJ2-4): AAGVIQSPRHLIKEKRETATLKCYPIPRHDTVYWYQQGPGQDPQFLISFYEKMQSDKGSIPDRFSAQQFSDYHSELNMSSLELGDSALYFCASSWGLALYAKNIQYFGAGTRLSVL.

CDR3 sequence (DNA): TGTGCCAGCGGATTGGACAGTCATAATTCACCCCTCCACTTT. Its translation is CASGLDSHNSPLHF. This rearrangement joins TRBV27 to TRBJ1-6; a weak D match, TRBD1 (6 bases). Trimming cost V 8 bases and J 5 bases, with 13 bases left between them. The CDR3 spans 14 residues. The V gene's germline CDR1 is MNHEY and CDR2 SMNVEV (reference sequence).

The rearrangement joins TRBV2 to TRBJ2-1; 10 bases agree with TRBD2. Germline V CDR1 and CDR2: SNHLY, FYNNEI. J was trimmed by 4 bases and V by 4 bases; bases with no gene match: 4. CDR3 length: 15 amino acids. DNA of the CDR3: TGTGCCAGCAGTGCTACTAGCGGGAAATACAATGAGCAGTTCTTC. Its translation: CASSATSGKYNEQFF.

The rearrangement links TRBV11-2 to TRBJ2-1; D is perhaps TRBD2 (5 bases). Germline V gene data show CDR1 as SGHAT and CDR2 as FQNNGV. The germline V and J ends were trimmed by 0 bases and 8 bases, with 8 bases remaining between them. The CDR3 covers 13 residues. CDR3 in amino acids: CASSLDLRDEQFF. CDR3 bases: TGTGCCAGCAGCTTAGATCTGCGGGATGAGCAGTTCTTC. The full variable domain, in which reference TRBV11-2 and TRBJ2-1 provide the parts outside the CDR3, is EAGVAQSPRYKIIEKRQSVAFWCNPISGHATLYWYQQILGQGPKLLIQFQNNGVVDDSQLPKDRFSAERLKGVDSTLKIQPAKLEDSAVYLCASSLDLRDEQFFGPGTRLTVL.

The V call is TRBV6-1, the J call TRBJ1-3; no clear D gene. In germline, CDR1 is MNHNS, CDR2 SASEGT. This CDR3 has 13 residues. Trimming took 7 bases from V and 1 from J, leaving 8 bases between them. CDR3 in amino acids: CASKQSSGNTIYF. The DNA for the CDR3 is TGTGCCAGCAAGCAAAGTTCTGGAAACACCATATATTTT.

CDR3 DNA: TGTGCCAGCAGGGACACTAACACTGAAGCTTTCTTT. Its translation is CASRDTNTEAFF. The chain is built from TRBV28 and TRBJ1-1; TRBD1 is a possible D gene (5 bases). The CDR3 spans 12 residues. The V and J ends lost 6 bases and 2 bases respectively, with 7 bases between them. Germline V lookup: CDR1 MDHEN, CDR2 SYDVKM.

This clone was counted once. This chain uses TRBV14 with TRBJ2-5; TRBD2 agrees at 7 bases. This CDR3 is built from 17 residues. V shed 0 bases, J shed 6 bases, and the junction held 13 bases outside the gene matches. Germline values: CDR1 SGHDN, CDR2 FVKESK. The CDR3 reads CASSQDLPTSGAQTQYF. The CDR3, as DNA: TGTGCCAGCAGCCAAGATCTCCCGACGAGCGGGGCTCAGACCCAGTACTTC.

The chain employs TRBV10-3 and TRBJ1-2, with 8 nucleotides matching TRBD1. Germline assignment: CDR1 ENHRY and CDR2 SYGVKD. The V segment lost 7 bases and the J segment 0 bases; nucleotides outside the gene matches: 13. The CDR3 covers 17 residues. The CDR3 here is CAINTGQGVLTNYGYTF. DNA for the CDR3: TGTGCCATCAATACTGGACAGGGAGTTCTGACTAACTATGGCTACACCTTC.

A single count supports this clone. The rearrangement links TRBV27 to TRBJ2-1; no definite D call. Trimming removed 3 bases from V and 6 bases from J, with 6 bases in between. The germline CDR1 and CDR2 sequences are MNHEY and SMNVEV (reference sequence). The CDR3 length is 12 residues. Here the CDR3 reads CASSFAGNEQFF. CDR3 nucleotide sequence: TGTGCCAGCAGTTTCGCCGGCAATGAGCAGTTCTTC.

The gene calls are TRBV7-6 and TRBJ2-1, with 10 bases aligning to TRBD2. CDR1 SGHVS and CDR2 FNYEAQ come from the germline V gene. J lost 4 bases, V lost 6 bases, and 6 bases had no gene match. The CDR3 extends over 15 amino acids. The CDR3 loop is CASSFSGGLYNEQFF. CDR3 sequence (DNA): TGTGCCAGCAGTTTTAGCGGGGGGCTGTACAATGAGCAGTTCTTC.

The CDR3 region is CASSFRQGIGNSPLHF. The CDR3 DNA sequence: TGTGCCAGCAGTTTCCGACAGGGGATCGGTAATTCACCCCTCCACTTT. The rearrangement links TRBV28 to TRBJ1-6; 8 nucleotides line up with TRBD1. Germline CDR1 MDHEN, CDR2 SYDVKM. The junction had 7 bases not matched to a gene; V was cut back by 3 bases and J by 6 bases. This CDR3 has 16 residues.

The rearrangement joins TRBV6-1 to TRBJ1-5; D not certain. Germline V gene data show CDR1 as MNHNS and CDR2 as SASEGT. CDR3 length equals 13 residues. V lost 7 bases, J lost 3 bases, and 10 bases lay in between. The CDR3 here is CASISSYNQPQHF. The CDR3 DNA follows: TGTGCCAGCATTAGCAGTTACAATCAGCCCCAGCATTTT.

V and J are TRBV11-2 and TRBJ1-5; possible D gene TRBD1, 5 bases. The CDR3 runs to 15 residues. CDR1 is SGHAT and CDR2 is FQNNGV in the germline V gene. The V and J ends lost 5 bases and 1 base respectively, with 12 bases between them. The chain's CDR3 is CASSMTAGSNQPQHF. DNA of the CDR3: TGTGCCAGCAGCATGACAGCGGGCAGCAATCAGCCCCAGCATTTT.

The chain combines TRBV4-2 with TRBJ1-2; TRBD1 matches 8 bases. There are 16 residues in the CDR3. Germline CDR1 LGHNA, CDR2 YNFKEQ. The J segment lost 4 bases and the V segment lost 1 base, leaving 8 bases of the junction unmatched. The CDR3 region is CASSQAGTGDAYGYTF. The CDR3 DNA reads as TGTGCCAGCAGCCAAGCCGGGACAGGAGATGCCTATGGCTACACCTTC.

This sequence joins TRBV28 and TRBJ1-5; 8 bases line up with TRBD1. This CDR3 is built from 16 residues. CDR1 and CDR2 from the germline V gene are MDHEN and SYDVKM. V lost 5 bases and J lost 3; bases outside the gene matches: 9. The DNA for the CDR3 is TGTGCCAGCAGTCCTAACGACAGGGGCTACAATCAGCCCCAGCATTTT. It yields the protein CASSPNDRGYNQPQHF. The whole variable domain, remainder taken from reference TRBV28 and TRBJ1-5, is DVKVTQSSRYLVKRTGEKVFLECVQDMDHENMFWYRQDPGLGLRLIYFSYDVKMKEKGDIPEGYSVSREKKERFSLILESASTNQTSMYLCASSPNDRGYNQPQHFGDGTRLSIL.